These 27 T cell receptor beta chains originate from one sample sequenced in a study of Graves' ophthalmopathy and Graves' hyperthyroidism. Researchers took RNA transcripts and amplified TCR beta CDR3 regions from them. In the first round, RT-PCR was carried out with HTBI primers, and a multiplex PCR formed the second round. Each CDR3 protein is one row after TCRdb ran MiXCR on the multiplex PCR reads. The sample lists hundreds of thousands of distinct CDR3 sequences; about an eighth were seen once. The sequenced material came from blood. These receptor sequences come from a woman aged 25 to 45 with Graves' ophthalmopathy.

In the case of this clonotype: An end of the junction differs from the germline gene, which may be a read error. This chain joins TRBV18 and TRBJ2-6; possible D gene TRBD1, 5 bases. The CDR3 sequence is 15 residues long. Per germline, CDR1 KGHSH and CDR2 LQKENI. CDR3: CASSLTSSGANVLTF. CDR3 DNA sequence: TGTGCCAGCTCACTGACGAGCTCTGGGGCCAACGTCCTGACTTTT. The whole variable domain, remainder taken from reference TRBV18 and TRBJ2-6, is NAGVMQNPRHLVRRRGQEARLRCSPMKGHSHVYWYRQLPEEGLKFMVYLQKENIIDESGMPKERFSAEFPKEGPSILRIQQVVRGDSAAYFCASSLTSSGANVLTFGAGSRLTVL.

Concerning this clonotype itself: A clone one base away is much larger, so this may be a read error. This chain links TRBV7-6 with TRBJ2-5, with D perhaps TRBD2 (5 bases). The CDR3 has 15 amino acids. Germline V gene lookup returns CDR1 SGHVS and CDR2 FNYEAQ. V lost 4 bases and J 5 bases, leaving 17 bases between the germline ends. CDR3 amino acids: CASSSIFVGGETQYF. CDR3 DNA sequence: TGTGCCAGCAGCTCGATTTTCGTCGGAGGCGAGACCCAGTACTTC.

The chain employs TRBV13 and TRBJ2-7; TRBD2 might be the D (6 bases). With 6 bases removed from V and 2 bases from J, the gap between germline ends came to 14 bases. Germline CDR1 reads PRHDT; CDR2 reads FYEKMQ (reference sequence). This CDR3 comprises 14 residues. CDR3 sequence reads: CASSPTRRAYEQYF. The CDR3, as DNA: TGTGCCAGCAGTCCGACTAGAAGGGCCTACGAGCAGTACTTC. The full variable domain, its missing parts supplied by reference TRBV13 and TRBJ2-7, is AAGVIQSPRHLIKEKRETATLKCYPIPRHDTVYWYQQGPGQDPQFLISFYEKMQSDKGSIPDRFSAQQFSDYHSELNMSSLELGDSALYFCASSPTRRAYEQYFGPGTRLTVT.

This clonotype was detected many times. The rearrangement links TRBV6-4 to TRBJ2-6, with a possible D match to TRBD1 (6 bases). Per germline, CDR1 MRHNA and CDR2 SNTAGT. This CDR3 is built from 17 residues. The V gene lost 6 bases and the J gene lost 0 bases, with 15 bases spanning the gap. The CDR3 DNA reads TGTGCCAGCAGCGGACAGAGTTCCAGCTCTGGGGCCAACGTCCTGACTTTC. Its protein product is CASSGQSSSSGANVLTF.

This clonotype was found many times. V and J are TRBV6-1 and TRBJ1-1, with a weak D call TRBD1 (6 bases). Trimming removed 5 bases at V and 4 bases at J, with 14 bases between. The CDR3 extends over 14 amino acids. Germline CDR1 is MNHNS and CDR2 is SASEGT. In DNA, the CDR3 is TGTGCCAGCAGTCTTGGACAGTCGGGCACTGAAGCTTTCTTT. The encoded protein is CASSLGQSGTEAFF.

Notes on this clonotype: A much more abundant neighbour one base away suggests this may be a read error. The chain is built from TRBV24-1 and TRBJ1-1, with a tentative D call TRBD1 (6 bases). Trimming cost V 12 bases and J 4 bases, with 17 bases left between them. CDR1 is KGHDR, CDR2 SFDVKD, per germline. The CDR3 runs 13 residues. In DNA form, the CDR3 reads TGTGCCGCCCGTATGACAGGAAGCACTGAAGCTTTCTTT. Its translation: CAARMTGSTEAFF.

This clonotype has a count of ten or more. The V call is TRBV6-5, the J call TRBJ1-1; 7 nucleotides line up with TRBD1. Germline V CDR1 and CDR2: MNHEY, SVGAGI. This CDR3 has 16 amino acids. The V segment lost 2 bases and the J segment 0 bases; nucleotides outside the gene matches: 6. This chain's CDR3 is CASSYLDGTVNTEAFF. CDR3 nucleotide sequence: TGTGCCAGCAGTTACCTTGACGGGACAGTGAACACTGAAGCTTTCTTT.

This clonotype showed up many times. The gene calls are TRBV12-3 or TRBV12-4 and TRBJ1-2, with 10 bases matching TRBD1. Trimming at V came to 6 bases and at J to 3 bases, leaving 10 bases not matched to a gene. This CDR3 is built from 16 residues. CDR3 DNA sequence: TGTGCCAGCAGCCATGGATGGACAGGGGGGGACTATGGCTACACCTTC. Translated, it gives CASSHGWTGGDYGYTF.

There are many counts of this clonotype. The gene calls are TRBV4-1 and TRBJ2-7; D not resolved. CDR1 MGHRA and CDR2 YSYEKL come from the germline V gene. V was pared by 0 bases and J by 2 bases, with 8 bases between. CDR3 length equals 14 residues. In nucleotides, the CDR3 is TGCGCCAGCAGCCAAGATGTGGGAACCTACGAGCAGTACTTC. Protein: CASSQDVGTYEQYF.

Many counts were recorded for this clonotype. This rearrangement joins TRBV7-8 to TRBJ2-7; D is possibly TRBD1 (5 bases). The CDR3 length is 13 residues. The ends were cut back, 5 bases at V and 7 bases at J, with 15 bases in the middle. Germline V CDR1 and CDR2: SGHVS, FQNEAQ. CDR3 in DNA: TGTGCCAGCAGCCGCCCTGGGGCCCCAGAGCAGTACTTC. It codes for CASSRPGAPEQYF.

There are many counts of this clonotype. The genes are TRBV28 and TRBJ2-7; D is unresolved. This CDR3 spans 16 amino acids. Germline CDR1 and CDR2: MDHEN and SYDVKM. The V end was cut by 6 bases, the J end by 0 bases, with 18 bases between. This chain's CDR3 is CASRVGPLKFSYEQYF. CDR3 nucleotides: TGTGCCAGCAGAGTAGGACCCCTTAAGTTCTCCTACGAGCAGTACTTC. Together with reference TRBV28 and TRBJ2-7, the CDR3 gives the full variable domain: DVKVTQSSRYLVKRTGEKVFLECVQDMDHENMFWYRQDPGLGLRLIYFSYDVKMKEKGDIPEGYSVSREKKERFSLILESASTNQTSMYLCASRVGPLKFSYEQYFGPGTRLTVT.

This clonotype was detected many times. The chain couples TRBV9 to TRBJ2-2; weak D call: TRBD1 (5 bases). Germline V gene lookup returns CDR1 SGDLS and CDR2 YYNGEE. This CDR3 has 17 amino acids. Trimming shortened V by 0 bases and J by 2 bases, and 14 bases separated the two germline ends. CDR3 coding DNA: TGTGCCAGCAGCGTAGTTTTTGACAGAGAAAACACCGGGGAGCTGTTTTTT. This sequence encodes CASSVVFDRENTGELFF.

This clonotype was found many times. This sequence joins TRBV29-1 and TRBJ2-7, with a tentative D call TRBD2 (6 bases). This CDR3 is built from 13 residues. The germline CDR1 and CDR2 sequences are SQVTM and ANQGSEA. Trimming shortened V by 1 base and J by 2 bases, and 9 bases separated the two germline ends. DNA for the CDR3: TGCAGCGTTGAAGTAGCGGTACCCTACGAGCAGTACTTC. Translated: CSVEVAVPYEQYF.

The table lists this clonotype with many counts. The rearrangement uses TRBV4-1 and TRBJ2-7, with a weak D call TRBD2 (6 bases). The V gene lost 1 base and the J gene lost 6 bases, with 16 bases spanning the gap. The germline V gene encodes CDR1 MGHRA and CDR2 YSYEKL. This CDR3 contains 15 residues. The CDR3: CASSQGLARRSEQYF. As DNA, the CDR3 is TGCGCCAGCAGCCAAGGCCTAGCGAGAAGGAGCGAGCAGTACTTC.

The sample holds many counts of this clonotype. The chain carries TRBV6-5 and TRBJ1-5; D unclear. The CDR3 is 16 amino acids. V dropped 4 bases and J dropped 0 bases, with 13 bases sitting between them. The germline gives CDR1 MNHEY, CDR2 SVGAGI. The CDR3 coding sequence is TGTGCCAGCAGTTCCGACAATACTTATAGCAATCAGCCCCAGCATTTT. The encoded protein is CASSSDNTYSNQPQHF.

The J gene is TRBJ1-2, the V gene TRBV11-2; D is ambiguous. CDR3 length: 12 amino acids. V shed 3 bases and J shed 5 bases, with 7 bases lying between them. Looked up from germline, CDR1 is SGHAT and CDR2 is FQNNGV. Here the CDR3 reads CASSLLDYGYTF. For the CDR3, the DNA is TGTGCCAGCAGCTTGCTCGATTATGGCTACACCTTC.

In its sample, this clonotype was seen many times. This sequence joins TRBV19 and TRBJ1-1, with a possible D match to TRBD1 (6 bases). The CDR3 runs 14 residues. The V gene's germline CDR1 is LNHDA and CDR2 SQIVND (reference sequence). V was clipped by 6 bases and J by 3 bases, with 14 bases between them. DNA of the CDR3: TGTGCCAGTAGAATCACAGGGAGGGACACTGAAGCTTTCTTT. As protein: CASRITGRDTEAFF.

This clonotype has only a few counts. The V call is TRBV3-1, the J call TRBJ1-2; D is unresolved. Germline loops: CDR1 LGHDT, CDR2 YNNKEL (reference sequence). The CDR3 runs 14 residues. Trimming removed 0 bases from V and 4 bases from J, with 9 bases in between. Here the CDR3 reads CASSQDAGPYGYTF. The CDR3 DNA reads TGTGCCAGCAGCCAAGATGCGGGCCCCTATGGCTACACCTTC.

This clonotype has at least ten counts. DNA of the CDR3: TGCGCCAGCAGAACAGGGAGCACTGAAGCTTTCTTT. Protein sequence: CASRTGSTEAFF. The chain joins TRBV5-1 to TRBJ1-1; D is possibly TRBD1 (6 bases). From germline, CDR1 is SGHRS and CDR2 YFSETQ. The ends were cut back, 5 bases at V and 4 bases at J, with 9 bases in the middle. The CDR3 spans 12 residues.

In this sample, this clonotype turned up many times. As DNA, the CDR3 is TGTGCCAGCAGCTTTCTTGCGACCTACGAGCAGTACTTC. Translating gives CASSFLATYEQYF. The V gene is TRBV5-6, the J gene TRBJ2-7, with D uncertain. This CDR3 comprises 13 residues. With 2 bases removed from V and 2 bases from J, the gap between germline ends came to 8 bases. Germline V CDR1 and CDR2: SGHDT, YYEEEE.

This clonotype was seen at least ten times. The chain recombines TRBV2 with TRBJ2-5, with a weak D call TRBD2 (5 bases). CDR1 SNHLY and CDR2 FYNNEI come from the germline V gene. This CDR3 is 10 amino acids long. V lost 6 bases to trimming and J lost 7 bases, with 6 bases between them. The CDR3 reads CASRGGTQYF. The DNA for the CDR3 is TGTGCCAGCAGAGGAGGGACCCAGTACTTC.

This clonotype came up many times. This chain links TRBV7-2 with TRBJ1-6; a weak D match, TRBD1 (6 bases). The CDR3 runs 17 residues. Germline values: CDR1 SGHTA, CDR2 FQGNSA. The V and J ends lost 0 bases and 8 bases respectively, with 17 bases between them. The CDR3 loop is CASSLAAVRGADSPLHF. The CDR3 DNA sequence: TGTGCCAGCAGCTTAGCGGCGGTCAGGGGTGCGGATTCACCCCTCCACTTT.

Ten or more counts support this clonotype. The chain recombines TRBV6-1 with TRBJ1-2, with D perhaps matching TRBD1 (6 bases). V shed 8 bases and J shed 7 bases, with 17 bases lying between them. CDR3 length equals 13 residues. Germline V lookup: CDR1 MNHNS, CDR2 SASEGT. The DNA of the CDR3 is TGTGCCAGCCTTCTCCGGGGGCAGGGTGGCTACACCTTC. This codes for CASLLRGQGGYTF.

In its sample, this clonotype was seen many times. The genes are TRBV6-1 and TRBJ2-6; D is tentatively TRBD1 or TRBD2 (7 bases each). Germline lookup yields CDR1 MNHNS and CDR2 SASEGT. V shed 1 base and J shed 0 bases, with 13 bases lying between them. This CDR3 contains 18 residues. The CDR3 DNA sequence: TGTGCCAGCAGTGAAGGAACAGGGGACTACTCTGGGGCCAACGTCCTGACTTTC. Translated: CASSEGTGDYSGANVLTF.

This clonotype has at least ten counts. This rearrangement joins TRBV28 to TRBJ1-3; 10 nucleotides agree with TRBD1. This CDR3 has 15 residues. V trimming: 5 bases; J trimming: 6 bases; junction bases outside the gene matches: 7. CDR1 is MDHEN and CDR2 is SYDVKM in the germline V gene. This CDR3 is CASSPGQGGLNTIYF. CDR3 DNA: TGTGCCAGCAGTCCCGGACAGGGGGGATTAAACACCATATATTTT.

The sample holds many counts of this clonotype. One end of the junction is discordant with germline, which a read error may explain. The chain combines TRBV15 with TRBJ2-5; D is unresolved. Germline CDR1 LNHNV, CDR2 YYDKDF (reference sequence). The CDR3 sequence is 13 residues long. The CDR3 DNA reads as TGTGCCACCAACAGAGATTTAGGAGAGACCCAGTACTTC. It encodes CATNRDLGETQYF.

The chain carries TRBV2 and TRBJ1-5; a possible D gene is TRBD1 (5 bases). Trimming took 6 bases from V and 2 from J, leaving 17 bases between them. Germline CDR1 is SNHLY and CDR2 is FYNNEI. This CDR3 comprises 16 residues. For the CDR3, the DNA is TGTGCCAGCAGCCAAGTAGGAGGGGTGGGCAATCAGCCCCAGCATTTT. Translation: CASSQVGGVGNQPQHF.